This passage covers 7 T cell receptor beta chains from one sample sequenced in a study of CD8 T cells in Susac syndrome. The authors reverse transcribed about 0.5 to 1 ug RNA with random hexamers. TCRdb itself ran the immunoSEQ multiplex PCR reads through MiXCR, one entry per CDR3 protein. The sample lists about 84,000 distinct CDR3 sequences, roughly 96% occurring once. The sequenced sample consisted of CD8+ T cells from PBMCs. All receptors come from a human donor with Susac syndrome.

The rearrangement uses TRBV5-4 and TRBJ2-5, with D tentatively TRBD1 (7 bases). The CDR3 consists of 14 residues. In germline, CDR1 is SGHNT, CDR2 YYREEE (reference sequence). Trimming took 5 bases from V and 4 from J, leaving 15 bases between them. CDR3 DNA: TGTGCCAGCAGTCACAGACAGGGAGGAGAGACCCAGTACTTC. Translating it yields CASSHRQGGETQYF.

This chain links TRBV4-3 with TRBJ1-4; TRBD1 is a possible D gene (5 bases). This CDR3 spans 16 amino acids. Between the trimmed V and J ends, which lost 0 bases and 7 bases, there was a span of 15 bases. In germline, CDR1 is LGHNA, CDR2 YSLEER. The CDR3 DNA reads as TGCGCCAGCAGCCAAGATCTGGGGGATTTCGGTGAAAAACTGTTTTTT. Translated, it gives CASSQDLGDFGEKLFF.

The chain has TRBV4-3 and TRBJ2-1, with D perhaps matching TRBD1 (5 bases). The germline gives CDR1 LGHNA, CDR2 YSLEER. Trimming removed 0 bases from V and 8 bases from J, with 11 bases in between. The CDR3 consists of 14 residues. Here the CDR3 DNA reads TGCGCCAGCAGCCAAGACAGGGTTCGGGATGAGCAGTTCTTC. Translated, it gives CASSQDRVRDEQFF.

This clonotype was recorded only once. The chain uses TRBV27 and TRBJ2-7; D possibly corresponds to TRBD2 (5 bases). Germline CDR1 and CDR2: MNHEY and SMNVEV (reference sequence). V gave up 6 bases and J gave up 2 bases, with 11 bases separating them. This CDR3 is 13 amino acids long. The CDR3 sequence: CASSSSGAYEQYF. CDR3 DNA sequence: TGTGCCAGCAGCAGCAGCGGCGCCTACGAGCAGTACTTC.

This clonotype has just one count. V and J are TRBV12-3 or TRBV12-4 and TRBJ2-3; 8 positions agree with TRBD1. Trimming took 5 bases from V and 6 from J; bases not matched to a gene: 16. The CDR3 spans 17 residues. For the CDR3, the DNA is TGTGCCAGCAGTCCTCACCTCCGGACAGGGCCCACGGATACGCAGTATTTT. This codes for CASSPHLRTGPTDTQYF.

V gene TRBV13 combines with J gene TRBJ2-2; 11 positions agree with TRBD2. Germline CDR1 and CDR2: PRHDT and FYEKMQ (reference sequence). The CDR3 is made up of 17 amino acids. With 5 bases clipped from V and 1 base from J, the junction kept 6 bases outside the gene matches. The CDR3 bases are TGTGCCAGCAGCGGGGGACTAGCGGTCCAGAACACCGGGGAGCTGTTTTTT. It translates to CASSGGLAVQNTGELFF.

This clonotype has only one observation. This sequence joins TRBV18 and TRBJ1-2; TRBD1 matches 9 bases. The germline CDR1 and CDR2 sequences are KGHSH and LQKENI. CDR3 length: 14 residues. The V and J ends lost 3 bases and 3 bases, in that order; junction bases with no gene match: 2. The CDR3 nucleotides read TGTGCCAGCTCACCGACAGGGGGGGACTATGGCTACACCTTC. Its translation is CASSPTGGDYGYTF.